This T cell receptor (beta chain) was identified in a study of T cells in localized non-small cell lung cancer. Germline values: CDR1 LNHDA, CDR2 SQIVND (reference sequence). CDR3 size: 19 residues. V dropped 4 bases and J dropped 0; count of bases not matched to a gene: 8. Sequencing used immunoSEQ multiplex PCR; TCRdb keeps in-frame clones, though not all of them. The sample contains tens of thousands of clones, about 81% of which appear only once. V is TRBV19 and J is TRBJ2-6; 11 bases are a match to TRBD2. The receptor was derived from a female donor of 60 years or more with stage I lung adenocarcinoma. Sample: peripheral blood, taken before any cancer treatment. The CDR3: CASSTTPGLADSGANVLTF. The CDR3 nucleotides read TGTGCCAGTAGTACTACTCCGGGACTAGCGGACTCTGGGGCCAACGTCCTGACTTTC.